The text below deals with one T cell receptor (beta chain). What it recognizes is unknown. The junction departs from germline at one end; a sequencing error may be responsible. Using its own MiXCR run on the 5' RACE reads, TCRdb lists one record per CDR3 protein. Here the sample spans about 23,000 distinct CDR3 sequences, more than 25% being singletons. Findings of the study overall: Tumor Tregs overlapped most with tumor, then blood, naive CD4+ cells.

The CDR3 runs 13 residues. Per germline, CDR1 SGHTA and CDR2 FQGTGA. Naive CD4+ T cells were purified with Tregs depleted by CD25. This TCR was sampled from a female donor with breast cancer. Sequencing was performed on tumor-infiltrating naive CD4+ T cells sorted from the breast tumor. The subset is: naive CD4+ T cells, CD4+CD45RA+CD25-. The chain recombines TRBV7-3 with TRBJ1-6; tentative D call: TRBD1 (6 bases). CDR3 bases: TGTGCCAGCAGCTTCAGGGGAAATTCAGCCCTCCACTTT. As protein: CASSFRGNSALHF. The full variable domain, with the rest looked up from reference TRBV7-3 and TRBJ1-6, is GAGVSQTPSNKVTEKGKYVELRCDPISGHTALYWYRQSLGQGPEFLIYFQGTGAADDSGLPNDRFFAVRPEGSVSTLKIQRTERGDSAVYLCASSFRGNSALHFGNGTRLTVT.